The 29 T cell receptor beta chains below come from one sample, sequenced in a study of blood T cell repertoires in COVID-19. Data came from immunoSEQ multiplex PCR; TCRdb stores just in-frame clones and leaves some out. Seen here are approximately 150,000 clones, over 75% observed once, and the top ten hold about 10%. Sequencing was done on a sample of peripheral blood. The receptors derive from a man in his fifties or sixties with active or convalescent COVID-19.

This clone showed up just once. DNA of the CDR3: TGTGCCAGCAGTTTTTCGCAGGGGTCAAAGCAGTACTTC. Translated: CASSFSQGSKQYF. V and J are TRBV27 and TRBJ2-7; perhaps TRBD1 as D (6 bases). The CDR3 consists of 13 residues. Germline-derived CDR1 and CDR2 are MNHEY and SMNVEV (reference sequence). The germline V and J ends were trimmed by 3 bases and 8 bases, with 14 bases remaining between them.

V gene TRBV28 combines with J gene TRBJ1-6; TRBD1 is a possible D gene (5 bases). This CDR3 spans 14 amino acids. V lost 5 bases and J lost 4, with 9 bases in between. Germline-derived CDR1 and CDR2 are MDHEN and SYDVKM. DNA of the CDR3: TGTGCCAGCAGTATGACAGTTTATAATTCACCCCTCCACTTT. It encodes CASSMTVYNSPLHF.

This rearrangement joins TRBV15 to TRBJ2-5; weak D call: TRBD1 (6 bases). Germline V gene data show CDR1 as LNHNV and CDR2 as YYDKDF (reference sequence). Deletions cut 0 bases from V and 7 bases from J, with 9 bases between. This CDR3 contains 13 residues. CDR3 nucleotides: TGTGCCACCAGCAGAGACCTACAGGGGACCCAGTACTTC. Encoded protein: CATSRDLQGTQYF.

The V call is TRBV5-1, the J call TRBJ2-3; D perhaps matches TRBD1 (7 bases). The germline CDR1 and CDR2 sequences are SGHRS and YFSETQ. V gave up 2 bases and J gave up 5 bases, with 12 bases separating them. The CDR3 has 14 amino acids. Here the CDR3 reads CASSFTQGGDTQYF. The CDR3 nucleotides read TGCGCCAGCAGCTTTACTCAGGGGGGAGATACGCAGTATTTT.

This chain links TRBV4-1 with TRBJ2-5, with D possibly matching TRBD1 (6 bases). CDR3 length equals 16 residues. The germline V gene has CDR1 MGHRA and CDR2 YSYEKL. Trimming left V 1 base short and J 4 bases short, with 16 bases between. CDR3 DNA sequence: TGCGCCAGCAGCCAAGTCCCCGGGGTACAGGGAGAGACCCAGTACTTC. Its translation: CASSQVPGVQGETQYF.

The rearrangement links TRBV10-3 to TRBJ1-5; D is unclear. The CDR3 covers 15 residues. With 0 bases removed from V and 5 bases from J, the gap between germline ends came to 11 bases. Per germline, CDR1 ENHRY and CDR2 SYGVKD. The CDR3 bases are TGTGCCATCAGTGAGTCTGGAGGAGGGTATCAGCCCCAGCATTTT. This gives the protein CAISESGGGYQPQHF.

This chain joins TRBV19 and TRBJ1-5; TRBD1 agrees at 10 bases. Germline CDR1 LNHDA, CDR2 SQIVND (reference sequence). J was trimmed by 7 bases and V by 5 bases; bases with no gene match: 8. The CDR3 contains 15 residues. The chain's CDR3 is CASSATGGFAQPQHF. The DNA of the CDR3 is TGTGCCAGTAGTGCGACAGGGGGCTTTGCCCAGCCCCAGCATTTT.

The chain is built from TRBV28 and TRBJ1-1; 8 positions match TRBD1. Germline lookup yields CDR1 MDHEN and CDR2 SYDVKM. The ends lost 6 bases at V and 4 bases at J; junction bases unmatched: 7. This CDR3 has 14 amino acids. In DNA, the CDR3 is TGTGCCAGCAGCACCGGGACAGGTGGCACTGAAGCTTTCTTT. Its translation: CASSTGTGGTEAFF.

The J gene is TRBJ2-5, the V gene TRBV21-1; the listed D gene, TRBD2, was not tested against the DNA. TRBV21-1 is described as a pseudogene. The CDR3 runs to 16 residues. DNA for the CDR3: TGTGCCAGCAGCCGAAAACCCAGGACTAGCCGGGAGACCCAGTACTTC. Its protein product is CASSRKPRTSRETQYF.

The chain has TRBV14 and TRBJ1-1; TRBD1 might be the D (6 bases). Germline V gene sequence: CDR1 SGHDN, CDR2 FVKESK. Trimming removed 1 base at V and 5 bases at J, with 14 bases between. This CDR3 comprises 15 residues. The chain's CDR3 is CASSQAKGVWTEAFF. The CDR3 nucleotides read TGTGCCAGCAGCCAAGCTAAGGGGGTATGGACTGAAGCTTTCTTT.

The CDR3 DNA reads as TGTGCCAGCAGCTTAACCGGAGGGATGAACACTGAAGCTTTCTTT. Residues: CASSLTGGMNTEAFF. The chain uses TRBV7-3 and TRBJ1-1; D is uncertain. Per germline, CDR1 SGHTA and CDR2 FQGTGA. The CDR3 consists of 15 residues. The ends were cut back, 0 bases at V and 0 bases at J, with 8 bases in the middle. The variable domain in full, completed from reference TRBV7-3 and TRBJ1-1, reads GAGVSQTPSNKVTEKGKYVELRCDPISGHTALYWYRQSLGQGPEFLIYFQGTGAADDSGLPNDRFFAVRPEGSVSTLKIQRTERGDSAVYLCASSLTGGMNTEAFFGQGTRLTVV.

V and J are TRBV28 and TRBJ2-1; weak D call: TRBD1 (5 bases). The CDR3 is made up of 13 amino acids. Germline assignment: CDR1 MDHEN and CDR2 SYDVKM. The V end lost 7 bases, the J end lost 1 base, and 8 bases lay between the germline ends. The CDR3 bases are TGTGCCAGCAATGCAGGGTCCTACAATGAGCAGTTCTTC. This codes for CASNAGSYNEQFF. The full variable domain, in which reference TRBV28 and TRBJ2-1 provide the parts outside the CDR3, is DVKVTQSSRYLVKRTGEKVFLECVQDMDHENMFWYRQDPGLGLRLIYFSYDVKMKEKGDIPEGYSVSREKKERFSLILESASTNQTSMYLCASNAGSYNEQFFGPGTRLTVL.

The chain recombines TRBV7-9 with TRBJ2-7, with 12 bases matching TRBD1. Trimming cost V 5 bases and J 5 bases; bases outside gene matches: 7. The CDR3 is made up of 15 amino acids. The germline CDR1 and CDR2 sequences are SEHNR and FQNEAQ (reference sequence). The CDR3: CASSRKGQGAHEQYF. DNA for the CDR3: TGTGCCAGCAGCCGGAAGGGACAGGGGGCCCACGAGCAGTACTTC. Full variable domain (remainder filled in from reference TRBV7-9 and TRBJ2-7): DTGVSQNPRHKITKRGQNVTFRCDPISEHNRLYWYRQTLGQGPEFLTYFQNEAQLEKSRLLSDRFSAERPKGSFSTLEIQRTEQGDSAMYLCASSRKGQGAHEQYFGPGTRLTVT.

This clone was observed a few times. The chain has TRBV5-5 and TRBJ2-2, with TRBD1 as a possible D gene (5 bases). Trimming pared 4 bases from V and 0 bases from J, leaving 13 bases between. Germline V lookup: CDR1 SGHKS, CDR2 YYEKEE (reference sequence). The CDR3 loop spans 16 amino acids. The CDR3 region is CASSLPHRTNTGELFF. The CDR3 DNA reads TGTGCCAGCAGCCTGCCCCACAGGACGAACACCGGGGAGCTGTTTTTT.

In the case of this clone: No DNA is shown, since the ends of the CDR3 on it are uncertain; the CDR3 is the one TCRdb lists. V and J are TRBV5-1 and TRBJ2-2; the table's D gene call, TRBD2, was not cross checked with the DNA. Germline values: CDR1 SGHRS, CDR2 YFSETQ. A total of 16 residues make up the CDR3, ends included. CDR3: CASSLEGRTRPGSCFF.

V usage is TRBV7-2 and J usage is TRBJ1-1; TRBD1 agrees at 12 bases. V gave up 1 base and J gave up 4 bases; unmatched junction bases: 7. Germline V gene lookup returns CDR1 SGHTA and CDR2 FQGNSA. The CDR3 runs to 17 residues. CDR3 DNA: TGTGCCAGCAGCTTAGGTGGGACAGGGGGCTGGAGCACTGAAGCTTTCTTT. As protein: CASSLGGTGGWSTEAFF.

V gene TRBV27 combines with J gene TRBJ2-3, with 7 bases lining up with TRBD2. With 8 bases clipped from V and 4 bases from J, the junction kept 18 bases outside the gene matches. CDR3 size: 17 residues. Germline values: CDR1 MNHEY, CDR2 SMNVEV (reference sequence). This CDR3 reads CASGGRSGGRGADTQYF. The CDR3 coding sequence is TGTGCCAGCGGGGGGAGGTCTGGCGGGAGAGGCGCAGATACGCAGTATTTT.

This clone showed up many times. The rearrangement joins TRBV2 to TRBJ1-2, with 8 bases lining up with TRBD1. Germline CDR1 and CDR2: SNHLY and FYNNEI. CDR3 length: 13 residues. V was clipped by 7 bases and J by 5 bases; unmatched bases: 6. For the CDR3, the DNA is TGTGCCAGCAACGGACAGGGTACTTATGGCTACACCTTC. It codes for CASNGQGTYGYTF.

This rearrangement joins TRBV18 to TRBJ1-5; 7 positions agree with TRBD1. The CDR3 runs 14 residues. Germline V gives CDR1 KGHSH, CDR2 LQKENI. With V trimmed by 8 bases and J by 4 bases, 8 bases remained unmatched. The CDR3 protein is CASASGTVNQPQHF. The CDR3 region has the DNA TGTGCCAGCGCCTCCGGGACAGTTAATCAGCCCCAGCATTTT.

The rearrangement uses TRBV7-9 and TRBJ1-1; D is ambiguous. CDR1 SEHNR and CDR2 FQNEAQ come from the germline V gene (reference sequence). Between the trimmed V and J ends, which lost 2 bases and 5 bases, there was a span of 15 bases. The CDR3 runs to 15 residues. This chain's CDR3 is CASSLPREKRTEAFF. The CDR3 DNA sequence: TGTGCCAGCAGCTTACCTCGGGAGAAGAGGACTGAAGCTTTCTTT. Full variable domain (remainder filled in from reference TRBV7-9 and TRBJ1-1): DTGVSQNPRHKITKRGQNVTFRCDPISEHNRLYWYRQTLGQGPEFLTYFQNEAQLEKSRLLSDRFSAERPKGSFSTLEIQRTEQGDSAMYLCASSLPREKRTEAFFGQGTRLTVV.

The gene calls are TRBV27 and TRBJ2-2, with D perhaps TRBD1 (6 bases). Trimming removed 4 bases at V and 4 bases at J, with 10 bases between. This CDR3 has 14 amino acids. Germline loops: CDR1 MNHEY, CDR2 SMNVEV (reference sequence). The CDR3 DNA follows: TGTGCCAGCAGTTCCACAGGGTTCACCGGGGAGCTGTTTTTT. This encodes CASSSTGFTGELFF.

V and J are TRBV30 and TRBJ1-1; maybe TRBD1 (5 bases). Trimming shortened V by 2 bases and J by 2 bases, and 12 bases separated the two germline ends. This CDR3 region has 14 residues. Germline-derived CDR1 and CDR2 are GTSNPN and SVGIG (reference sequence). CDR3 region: CAWSKSTVNTEAFF. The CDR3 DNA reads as TGTGCCTGGAGTAAATCGACAGTCAACACTGAAGCTTTCTTT.

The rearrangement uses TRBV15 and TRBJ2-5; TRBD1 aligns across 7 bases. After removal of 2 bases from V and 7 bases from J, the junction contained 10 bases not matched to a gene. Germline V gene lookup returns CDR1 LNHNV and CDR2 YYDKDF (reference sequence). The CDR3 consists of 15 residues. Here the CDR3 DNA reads TGTGCCACCAGCAGACTTGACAGGGATACCGGGACCCAGTACTTC. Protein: CATSRLDRDTGTQYF.

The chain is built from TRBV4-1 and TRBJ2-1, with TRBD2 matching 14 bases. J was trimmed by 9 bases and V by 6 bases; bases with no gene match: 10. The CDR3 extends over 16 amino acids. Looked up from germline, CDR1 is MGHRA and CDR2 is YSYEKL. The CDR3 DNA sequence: TGCGCCAGCAGTTATACGACTAGCGGGAGGGCGGGTGAGCAGTTCTTC. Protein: CASSYTTSGRAGEQFF.

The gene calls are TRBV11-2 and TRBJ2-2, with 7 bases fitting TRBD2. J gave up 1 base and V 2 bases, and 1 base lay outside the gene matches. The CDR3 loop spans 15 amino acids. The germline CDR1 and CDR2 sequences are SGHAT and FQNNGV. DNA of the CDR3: TGTGCCAGCAGCTTACAGCGGGGGAACACCGGGGAGCTGTTTTTT. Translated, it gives CASSLQRGNTGELFF.

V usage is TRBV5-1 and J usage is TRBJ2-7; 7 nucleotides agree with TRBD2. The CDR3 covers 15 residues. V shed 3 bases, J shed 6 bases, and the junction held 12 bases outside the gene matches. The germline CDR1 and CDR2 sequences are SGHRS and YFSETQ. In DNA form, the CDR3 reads TGCGCCAGCAGCTCGAAGGCGGGAGAATCGGTCGAGCAGTACTTC. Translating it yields CASSSKAGESVEQYF. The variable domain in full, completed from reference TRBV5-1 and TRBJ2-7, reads KAGVTQTPRYLIKTRGQQVTLSCSPISGHRSVSWYQQTPGQGLQFLFEYFSETQRNKGNFPGRFSGRQFSNSRSEMNVSTLELGDSALYLCASSSKAGESVEQYFGPGTRLTVT.

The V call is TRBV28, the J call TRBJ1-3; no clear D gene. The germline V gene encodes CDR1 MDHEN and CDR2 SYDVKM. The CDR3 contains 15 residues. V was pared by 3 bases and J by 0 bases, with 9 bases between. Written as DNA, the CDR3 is TGTGCCAGCAGTTTGGAGACCAACTCTGGAAACACCATATATTTT. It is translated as CASSLETNSGNTIYF.

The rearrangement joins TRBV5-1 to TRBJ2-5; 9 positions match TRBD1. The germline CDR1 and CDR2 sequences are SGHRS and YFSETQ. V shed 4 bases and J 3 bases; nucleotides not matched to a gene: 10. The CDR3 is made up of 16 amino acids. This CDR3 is CASSGSGTGLKETQYF. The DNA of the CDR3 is TGCGCCAGCAGCGGTTCCGGGACAGGGTTAAAAGAGACCCAGTACTTC.

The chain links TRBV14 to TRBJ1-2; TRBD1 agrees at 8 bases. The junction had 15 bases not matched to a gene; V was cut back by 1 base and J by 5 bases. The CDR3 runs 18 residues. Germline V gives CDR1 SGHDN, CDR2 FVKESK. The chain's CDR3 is CASSQGTGRDEKGYGYTF. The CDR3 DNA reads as TGTGCCAGCAGCCAAGGGACAGGGCGGGACGAGAAAGGATATGGCTACACCTTC.